This T cell receptor beta chain was recovered during a study of blood T cells in healthy people across ages. Turning to the study itself: Template switching caught about one barcoded beta molecule for each two T cells. Study conclusions and caveats: With unsorted PBMCs, a conclusive comparison of naive versus antigen-experienced cells was not possible.

The ends were cut back, 6 bases at V and 2 bases at J, with 16 bases in the middle. Germline lookup yields CDR1 MNHNS and CDR2 SASEGT. There are 15 residues in the CDR3. Note on this clonotype: Its specificity is unknown.

Combining a sample-barcoded 5' primer with a J-beta primer mix, a second PCR ran for roughly 7 to 12 cycles. TCRdb analysed the 5' RACE reads with MiXCR anew, one entry per CDR3 protein. The repertoire has about 1.5 million distinct CDR3 sequences, 42% of them found once; the top ten carry less than 8%. The sample, roughly 9.5 milliliters of peripheral blood, was drawn from each donor. This receptor was taken from a young woman in good health. This chain connects TRBV6-1 to TRBJ2-5; a possible D gene is TRBD1 (5 bases). The sequenced sample consisted of blood. The CDR3 sequence: CASSLQATVQETQYF. Here the CDR3 DNA reads TGTGCCAGCAGCCTACAGGCTACGGTTCAAGAGACCCAGTACTTC.